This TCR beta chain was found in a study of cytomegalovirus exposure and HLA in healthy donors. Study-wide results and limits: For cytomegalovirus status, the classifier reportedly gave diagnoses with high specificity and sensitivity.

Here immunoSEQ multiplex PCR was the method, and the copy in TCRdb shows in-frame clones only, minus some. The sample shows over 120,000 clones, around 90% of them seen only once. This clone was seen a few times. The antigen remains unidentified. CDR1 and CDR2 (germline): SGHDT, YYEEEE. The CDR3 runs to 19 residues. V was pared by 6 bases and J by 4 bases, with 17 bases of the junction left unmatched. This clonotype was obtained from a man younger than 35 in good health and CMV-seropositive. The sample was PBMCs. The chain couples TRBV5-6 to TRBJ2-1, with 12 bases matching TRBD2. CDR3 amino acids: CASTPLYSLAGGGYNEQFF. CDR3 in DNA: TGTGCCAGCACCCCTTTATATTCACTAGCGGGAGGTGGTTACAATGAGCAGTTCTTC. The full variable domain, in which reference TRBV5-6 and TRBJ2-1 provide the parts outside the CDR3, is DAGVTQSPTHLIKTRGQQVTLRCSPKSGHDTVSWYQQALGQGPQFIFQYYEEEERQRGNFPDRFSGHQFPNYSSELNVNALLLGDSALYLCASTPLYSLAGGGYNEQFFGPGTRLTVL.